This is a list of T cell receptor beta chains from one sample in a study of blood T cell repertoires in COVID-19. Here immunoSEQ multiplex PCR was the method, and the copy in TCRdb shows in-frame clones only, minus some. This sample has around 370,000 clones, with more than 70% found just once. What was sequenced was PBMCs or T cells enriched from blood (not recorded which). The receptors were sampled from a woman aged 18-30 years who had recovered from COVID-19. The CDR3 runs from the conserved cysteine through the conserved F or W. The order of the fields is V gene, D gene, J gene, clone size, CDR3 protein, CDR3 DNA. The D gene is left open where the match is weak. Size is omitted from some rows. Given values are once, few, many or a class for expanded clones.

>TRBV6-5|TRBD1|TRBJ1-5|-
CASSLTGRGQPQHF
TGTGCCAGCAGCTTGACAGGGCGCGGTCAGCCCCAGCATTTT
>TRBV7-9|-|TRBJ1-1|-
CVWGEAEAFF
TGTGTTTGGGGGGAAGCTGAAGCTTTCTTT
>TRBV5-4|-|TRBJ1-2|-
CASSLQGPSNGYTF
TGTGCCAGCAGCTTGCAGGGTCCCTCTAATGGCTACACCTTC
>TRBV2|-|TRBJ1-4|-
CASSAGLGKLFF
TGTGCCAGCAGCGCGGGTTTGGGAAAACTGTTTTTT
>TRBV13|TRBD1|TRBJ2-5|-
CASRGNRGRLETQYF
TGTGCCAGCAGAGGGAACAGGGGGCGCTTGGAGACCCAGTACTTC
>TRBV6-5|TRBD1|TRBJ1-1|-
CASSTTGGATEAFF
TGTGCCAGCAGTACCACAGGGGGCGCGACTGAAGCTTTCTTT
>TRBV6-5|-|TRBJ1-1|-
CASSILFGSEAFF
TGTGCCAGCAGTATACTCTTCGGGTCTGAAGCTTTCTTT
>TRBV4-3|-|TRBJ1-5|-
CASSQDRRGNQPQHF
TGCGCCAGCAGCCAAGATCGACGGGGGAATCAGCCCCAGCATTTT
>TRBV28|TRBD1|TRBJ2-5|-
CASSGTGAAYSETQYF
TGTGCCAGCAGTGGGACAGGGGCAGCTTATTCGGAGACCCAGTACTTC
>TRBV5-1|-|TRBJ1-1|-
CASSLEGSLDTEAFF
TGCGCCAGCAGCTTGGAAGGCAGTCTAGACACTGAAGCTTTCTTT
>TRBV7-6|-|TRBJ1-1|-
CASSLAGANTEAFF
TGTGCCAGCAGCTTAGCAGGGGCAAACACTGAAGCTTTCTTT
>TRBV6-6|TRBD1|TRBJ1-2|-
CASSYEDRGGYGYTF
TGTGCCAGCAGTTATGAGGACAGGGGAGGCTATGGCTACACCTTC
>TRBV4-2|TRBD1|TRBJ1-1|-
CASSQDQGAGTEAFF
TGTGCCAGCAGCCAAGACCAGGGGGCTGGCACTGAAGCTTTCTTT
>TRBV30|-|TRBJ2-1|once
CAWSVPAYNEQFF
TGTGCCTGGAGTGTCCCAGCCTACAATGAGCAGTTCTTC
>TRBV7-3|-|TRBJ2-2|-
CASSFSGNTGELFF
TGTGCCAGCAGCTTTAGCGGGAACACCGGGGAGCTGTTTTTT
>TRBV9|-|TRBJ1-6|-
CASSVGQLNSPLHF
TGTGCCAGCAGCGTAGGACAGCTTAATTCACCCCTCCACTTT
>TRBV27|TRBD2|TRBJ2-3|once
CASAPGLDYTDTQYF
TGTGCCAGCGCTCCGGGACTAGATTACACAGATACGCAGTATTTT
>TRBV6-5|TRBD2|TRBJ2-3|-
CASSYSGGSTDTQYF
TGTGCCAGCAGTTATAGCGGGGGGAGCACAGATACGCAGTATTTT
>TRBV2|TRBD1|TRBJ1-2|-
CASSEALREGASGYTF
TGTGCCAGCAGTGAAGCTTTACGAGAGGGGGCGAGTGGCTACACCTTC
>TRBV5-1|TRBD2|TRBJ2-3|once
CASGSGGDTQYF
TGCGCCAGCGGCAGCGGGGGGGATACGCAGTATTTT
>TRBV5-1|-|TRBJ2-3|-
CASRQTTVTDTQYF
TGCGCCAGCAGACAAACTACCGTCACAGATACGCAGTATTTT
>TRBV5-1|-|TRBJ2-5|-
CASSLVGQPQETQYF
TGCGCCAGCAGCTTGGTGGGCCAACCCCAAGAGACCCAGTACTTC
>TRBV11-2|-|TRBJ1-4|-
CASSLNRVVTNEKLFF
TGTGCCAGCAGCTTAAACAGGGTCGTGACTAATGAAAAACTGTTTTTT
>TRBV5-6|TRBD1|TRBJ1-3|-
CASSLDVDRKVRTIYF
TGTGCCAGCAGCTTGGACGTGGACAGGAAAGTTCGCACCATATATTTT
>TRBV11-2|TRBD1|TRBJ1-2|once
CASSYDRGGSTF
TGTGCCAGCAGTTACGACAGGGGAGGCAGCACCTTC
>TRBV7-8|-|TRBJ1-5|-
CASSYQGPGPQHF
TGTGCCAGCAGCTACCAGGGTCCGGGGCCCCAGCATTTT
>TRBV9|TRBD2|TRBJ2-3|-
CASSTSGFVGGSTDTQYF
TGTGCCAGCAGCACGAGCGGCTTTGTGGGGGGGAGCACAGATACGCAGTATTTT
>TRBV11-2|TRBD1|TRBJ1-1|-
CASSLGVGQGSAEAFF
TGTGCCAGCAGCTTAGGTGTGGGACAGGGGAGTGCTGAAGCTTTCTTT
>TRBV5-1|TRBD1|TRBJ1-1|-
CASSSSRTGAAGNTEAFF
TGCGCCAGCAGCTCATCCCGGACAGGGGCCGCGGGAAACACTGAAGCTTTCTTT
>TRBV7-9|TRBD1|TRBJ2-7|-
CASSLVGDRDYEQYF
TGTGCCAGCAGCTTAGTCGGGGACAGGGACTACGAGCAGTACTTC
>TRBV7-9|TRBD1|TRBJ1-2|-
CASSSGDRVSYGYTF
TGTGCCAGCAGCTCGGGGGACAGGGTATCCTATGGCTACACCTTC
>TRBV2|-|TRBJ1-2|-
CASSPDGRPGGGYTF
TGTGCCAGCAGTCCTGATGGTCGTCCCGGGGGTGGCTACACCTTC
>TRBV6-5|TRBD1|TRBJ1-1|-
CASRPGQLDTEAFF
TGTGCCAGCAGACCGGGACAGTTAGACACTGAAGCTTTCTTT
>TRBV28|-|TRBJ1-2|-
CASSSQTGNYGYTF
TGTGCCAGCAGTTCCCAAACAGGGAACTATGGCTACACCTTC
>TRBV5-5|-|TRBJ1-5|once
CASSLGPTANQPQHF
TGTGCCAGCAGCTTGGGCCCGACAGCAAATCAGCCCCAGCATTTT